Listed here is a single T cell receptor (beta chain). Its antigen is as yet unknown. The V end lost 2 bases, the J end lost 5 bases, and 10 bases lay between the germline ends. This CDR3 has 14 residues. Germline assignment: CDR1 SGHAT and CDR2 FQDESV (reference sequence). The amount of total RNA extracted per sample was at least 5.5 micrograms. The entry originates in a study of blood T cells in healthy people across ages. The study, taken as a whole, reports: Expanded clonotype changes were possibly confounded by unknown donor CMV status. The study found more naive CD4+ cells and higher diversity in long-lived than aged donors.

The authors ran a second PCR of roughly 7 to 11 cycles using a sample-barcoded 5' primer and a J-beta primer mix. Researchers report that a template-switch adaptor with 12 random nucleotides tagged each cDNA molecule. One entry per CDR3 protein, called by TCRdb with MiXCR from the 5' RACE reads. The sample has about 730,000 distinct CDR3 sequences, roughly 41% seen once. This clonotype originated in a woman in her sixties in good health. The gene calls are TRBV11-1 and TRBJ2-1; D uncertain. The sample comprised blood. CDR3 residues: CASSLLLWDNEQFF. Here the CDR3 DNA reads TGTGCCAGCAGCTTACTACTTTGGGACAATGAGCAGTTCTTC. The full variable domain, in which reference TRBV11-1 and TRBJ2-1 provide the parts outside the CDR3, is EAEVAQSPRYKITEKSQAVAFWCDPISGHATLYWYRQILGQGPELLVQFQDESVVDDSQLPKDRFSAERLKGVDSTLKIQPAELGDSAMYLCASSLLLWDNEQFFGPGTRLTVL.